The rows below give T cell receptor beta chains drawn from one sample of a study of cytomegalovirus exposure and HLA in healthy donors. TCRdb's copy holds only in-frame clones and misses some; the assay was immunoSEQ multiplex PCR. The data hold about 140,000 clones, with approximately 79% observed a single time. Sequencing was done on a sample of PBMCs. The receptors were sampled from a female donor in good health and CMV-seronegative. Both conserved end residues are part of each CDR3. A D gene is named only where the DNA matches it firmly. Size tells how often a clone was seen (once, few, many) or the class of an expanded clone, and some rows leave it out.

j_gene: TRBJ1-4
abundance: once
d_gene: TRBD1
v_gene: TRBV6-1
CDR3nt: TGTGCCAGCAGGACCGGGACAGCTGATGAAAAGCTGTTTTTT
CDR3aa: CASRTGTADEKLFF

j_gene: TRBJ2-1
abundance: .
d_gene: TRBD2
v_gene: TRBV7-3
CDR3nt: TGTGCCAGCAGCTTAGCGGGAGATCCCTACAATGAGCAGTTCTTC
CDR3aa: CASSLAGDPYNEQFF

j_gene: TRBJ2-3
abundance: once
d_gene: .
v_gene: TRBV7-3
CDR3nt: TGTGCCAGCAGCTTGGACAGTACGTTCACAGATACGCAGTATTTT
CDR3aa: CASSLDSTFTDTQYF

j_gene: TRBJ1-5
abundance: .
d_gene: TRBD1
v_gene: TRBV28
CDR3nt: TGTGCCAGCAGTTCCGACCGGGACAGTAGCAATCAGCCCCAGCATTTT
CDR3aa: CASSSDRDSSNQPQHF

j_gene: TRBJ1-4
abundance: .
d_gene: TRBD1
v_gene: TRBV9
CDR3nt: TGTGCCAGCAGCGCAGGACAGGGGAAGAATGAAAAACTGTTTTTT
CDR3aa: CASSAGQGKNEKLFF

j_gene: TRBJ1-1
abundance: .
d_gene: .
v_gene: TRBV9
CDR3nt: TGTGCCAGCAGCGACCTGGGACACATGAACACTGAAGCTTTCTTT
CDR3aa: CASSDLGHMNTEAFF

j_gene: TRBJ1-3
abundance: once
d_gene: .
v_gene: TRBV28
CDR3nt: TGTGCCAGCAGTTTGGGCGGGGCGCGGGGAAACACCATATATTTT
CDR3aa: CASSLGGARGNTIYF

j_gene: TRBJ1-5
abundance: few
d_gene: TRBD1
v_gene: TRBV19
CDR3nt: TGTGCCAGTAGCCATCAGGGGGACAGGCAGCCCCAGCATTTT
CDR3aa: CASSHQGDRQPQHF

j_gene: TRBJ2-7
abundance: few
d_gene: .
v_gene: TRBV27
CDR3nt: TGTGCCAGCAGTTTTCGGGGTAGCACCTACGAGCAGTACTTC
CDR3aa: CASSFRGSTYEQYF

j_gene: TRBJ2-5
abundance: .
d_gene: .
v_gene: TRBV11-2
CDR3nt: TGTGCCAGCAGCTTACCAGGGACACAAGAGACCCAGTACTTC
CDR3aa: CASSLPGTQETQYF

j_gene: TRBJ2-1
abundance: .
d_gene: TRBD1
v_gene: TRBV15
CDR3nt: TGTGCCACCAGCAGACCGACAGGGAGATCCTACAATGAGCAGTTCTTC
CDR3aa: CATSRPTGRSYNEQFF

j_gene: TRBJ1-5
abundance: few
d_gene: .
v_gene: TRBV6-5
CDR3nt: TGTGCCAGCAGTTCCATCGGGGAACCCACCCAGCATTTT
CDR3aa: CASSSIGEPTQHF

j_gene: TRBJ2-1
abundance: .
d_gene: .
v_gene: TRBV11-2
CDR3nt: TGTGCCAGCAGCTTCCCTACTAGCATGGGTGAGCAGTTCTTC
CDR3aa: CASSFPTSMGEQFF

j_gene: TRBJ1-3
abundance: once
d_gene: .
v_gene: TRBV29-1
CDR3nt: TGCAGCGTTGCCAGGGACTCTGGAAACACCATATATTTT
CDR3aa: CSVARDSGNTIYF

j_gene: TRBJ2-3
abundance: .
d_gene: TRBD2
v_gene: TRBV2
CDR3nt: TGTGCCAGCAGTGAAGGGCGGGGGTTGGATACGCAGTATTTT
CDR3aa: CASSEGRGLDTQYF

j_gene: TRBJ2-1
abundance: once
d_gene: .
v_gene: TRBV5-1
CDR3nt: TGCGCCAGCAGCTTGGGACAGAACGATGAGCAGTTCTTC
CDR3aa: CASSLGQNDEQFF

j_gene: TRBJ2-3
abundance: .
d_gene: TRBD2
v_gene: TRBV7-6
CDR3nt: TGTGCCAGCAGCTTGGGCCTAGCGGCTTTCACAGATACGCAGTATTTT
CDR3aa: CASSLGLAAFTDTQYF